This T cell receptor (beta chain) was obtained from a study of T cells after yellow fever vaccination. Germline V lookup: CDR1 SGHTA, CDR2 FQGNSA. Trimming stripped 5 bases from V and 0 bases from J, with 11 bases between. CDR3 length: 15 amino acids. Points from the study as a whole: Booster samples showed a return of most primary-vaccination clones (roughly 96% CD4, 80% to 90% CD8). FACS-sorted repertoires could contain abundant clonotypes contaminating from the bulk population. A minor fraction of clonotypes spanned both CD4 and CD8 compartments.

Note on this clonotype: Its antigen is undetermined.

TCRdb reprocessed the 5' RACE reads via MiXCR and lists one record per CDR3 protein. This table holds tens of thousands of distinct CDR3 sequences, around 6.9% found once. The chain is built from TRBV7-2 and TRBJ1-5, with D unresolved. Sequencing used CD8+ T cells sorted from PBMCs, obtained about 5 days after the first yellow fever vaccination. The receptor was isolated from a man aged 18-30 years who received the YFV17D yellow fever vaccine. CDR3 coding DNA: TGTGCCAGCAGCCCGGGGATTTATAGCAATCAGCCCCAGCATTTT. Amino acids: CASSPGIYSNQPQHF.